The 8 T cell receptor beta chains listed next were all sequenced from one sample in a study of Ad26.COV2.S vaccination and SARS-CoV-2 variants. Assay used: immunoSEQ multiplex PCR; TCRdb lists only in-frame clones, some missing. The sample holds around 370,000 clones, 70% to 90% seen once. The treatment here: some 20 received Ad26.COV2.S at low or high dose, single or two shots; 5 received placebo; per-sample allocation not given. Day 63 after the first injection of vaccine or placebo was the sampling time. The sequencing here drew on peripheral blood, taken in a trial of Ad26.COV2.S vaccine versus placebo. The receptors here all came from a person between 18 and 60 years old who received the Ad26.COV2.S COVID-19 vaccine or a placebo.

The chain has TRBV5-1 and TRBJ2-1; 8 bases fit TRBD1. CDR1 and CDR2 from the germline V gene are SGHRS and YFSETQ. V shed 0 bases, J shed 6 bases, and the junction held 2 bases outside the gene matches. CDR3 size: 14 residues. The CDR3 protein is CASSLATGGNEQFF. CDR3 in DNA: TGCGCCAGCAGCTTGGCCACAGGGGGCAATGAGCAGTTCTTC.

The genes are TRBV20-1 and TRBJ2-2, with D unclear. The V end lost 6 bases, the J end lost 3 bases, and 5 bases lay between the germline ends. Per germline, CDR1 DFQATT and CDR2 SNEGSKA (reference sequence). This CDR3 contains 11 residues. The CDR3 DNA is TGCAGTGCCGTGCACACCGGGGAGCTGTTTTTT. Amino acid sequence: CSAVHTGELFF.

This clone was picked up a small number of times. This chain joins TRBV7-2 and TRBJ2-3, with D perhaps TRBD1 (5 bases). V lost 1 base, J lost 0 bases, and 11 bases lay in between. CDR1 SGHTA and CDR2 FQGNSA come from the germline V gene. The length of the CDR3 is 16 residues. CDR3 nucleotides: TGTGCCAGCAGCTTAGGTGTAGGGGTGAGCACAGATACGCAGTATTTT. This codes for CASSLGVGVSTDTQYF.

The V and J genes are TRBV7-9 and TRBJ2-1; TRBD2 matches at 7 bases. CDR1 and CDR2 (germline): SEHNR, FQNEAQ (reference sequence). The CDR3 totals 14 residues. The V segment lost 5 bases and the J segment 4 bases; nucleotides outside the gene matches: 5. This chain's CDR3 is CASSLSGAYNEQFF. DNA of the CDR3: TGTGCCAGCAGCCTAAGCGGGGCATACAATGAGCAGTTCTTC.

The gene calls are TRBV19 and TRBJ1-1, with 10 bases identical to TRBD1. Trimming took 3 bases from V and 4 from J; bases not matched to a gene: 14. CDR3 length: 18 residues. Per the germline V gene, CDR1 is LNHDA and CDR2 is SQIVND (reference sequence). The CDR3 is CASSIVYWDRGRGTEAFF. The CDR3 coding sequence is TGTGCCAGTAGTATTGTCTATTGGGACAGGGGACGGGGCACTGAAGCTTTCTTT.

The chain uses TRBV15 and TRBJ2-2, with D hard to call. CDR3 length: 14 amino acids. Germline V CDR1 and CDR2: LNHNV, YYDKDF (reference sequence). V shed 5 bases and J shed 5 bases, with 12 bases lying between them. DNA for the CDR3: TGTGCCACCAGCCCCCTGAAGGGTACCGGGGAGCTGTTTTTT. It is translated as CATSPLKGTGELFF.

The chain has TRBV6-4 and TRBJ2-3; 7 nucleotides match TRBD2. This CDR3 is 12 amino acids long. Germline V lookup: CDR1 MRHNA, CDR2 SNTAGT. V was clipped by 11 bases and J by 4 bases; unmatched bases: 6. This CDR3 reads CALLRGADTQYF. Here the CDR3 DNA reads TGTGCCTTACTCCGGGGGGCAGATACGCAGTATTTT.

The chain has TRBV19 and TRBJ2-7; 8 bases line up with TRBD1. V lost 6 bases to trimming and J lost 2 bases; unmatched junction nucleotides: 6. This CDR3 spans 14 amino acids. Looked up from germline, CDR1 is LNHDA and CDR2 is SQIVND (reference sequence). DNA for the CDR3: TGTGCCAGTAGGACTGGACAGGGCCCCTACGAGCAGTACTTC. This encodes CASRTGQGPYEQYF.